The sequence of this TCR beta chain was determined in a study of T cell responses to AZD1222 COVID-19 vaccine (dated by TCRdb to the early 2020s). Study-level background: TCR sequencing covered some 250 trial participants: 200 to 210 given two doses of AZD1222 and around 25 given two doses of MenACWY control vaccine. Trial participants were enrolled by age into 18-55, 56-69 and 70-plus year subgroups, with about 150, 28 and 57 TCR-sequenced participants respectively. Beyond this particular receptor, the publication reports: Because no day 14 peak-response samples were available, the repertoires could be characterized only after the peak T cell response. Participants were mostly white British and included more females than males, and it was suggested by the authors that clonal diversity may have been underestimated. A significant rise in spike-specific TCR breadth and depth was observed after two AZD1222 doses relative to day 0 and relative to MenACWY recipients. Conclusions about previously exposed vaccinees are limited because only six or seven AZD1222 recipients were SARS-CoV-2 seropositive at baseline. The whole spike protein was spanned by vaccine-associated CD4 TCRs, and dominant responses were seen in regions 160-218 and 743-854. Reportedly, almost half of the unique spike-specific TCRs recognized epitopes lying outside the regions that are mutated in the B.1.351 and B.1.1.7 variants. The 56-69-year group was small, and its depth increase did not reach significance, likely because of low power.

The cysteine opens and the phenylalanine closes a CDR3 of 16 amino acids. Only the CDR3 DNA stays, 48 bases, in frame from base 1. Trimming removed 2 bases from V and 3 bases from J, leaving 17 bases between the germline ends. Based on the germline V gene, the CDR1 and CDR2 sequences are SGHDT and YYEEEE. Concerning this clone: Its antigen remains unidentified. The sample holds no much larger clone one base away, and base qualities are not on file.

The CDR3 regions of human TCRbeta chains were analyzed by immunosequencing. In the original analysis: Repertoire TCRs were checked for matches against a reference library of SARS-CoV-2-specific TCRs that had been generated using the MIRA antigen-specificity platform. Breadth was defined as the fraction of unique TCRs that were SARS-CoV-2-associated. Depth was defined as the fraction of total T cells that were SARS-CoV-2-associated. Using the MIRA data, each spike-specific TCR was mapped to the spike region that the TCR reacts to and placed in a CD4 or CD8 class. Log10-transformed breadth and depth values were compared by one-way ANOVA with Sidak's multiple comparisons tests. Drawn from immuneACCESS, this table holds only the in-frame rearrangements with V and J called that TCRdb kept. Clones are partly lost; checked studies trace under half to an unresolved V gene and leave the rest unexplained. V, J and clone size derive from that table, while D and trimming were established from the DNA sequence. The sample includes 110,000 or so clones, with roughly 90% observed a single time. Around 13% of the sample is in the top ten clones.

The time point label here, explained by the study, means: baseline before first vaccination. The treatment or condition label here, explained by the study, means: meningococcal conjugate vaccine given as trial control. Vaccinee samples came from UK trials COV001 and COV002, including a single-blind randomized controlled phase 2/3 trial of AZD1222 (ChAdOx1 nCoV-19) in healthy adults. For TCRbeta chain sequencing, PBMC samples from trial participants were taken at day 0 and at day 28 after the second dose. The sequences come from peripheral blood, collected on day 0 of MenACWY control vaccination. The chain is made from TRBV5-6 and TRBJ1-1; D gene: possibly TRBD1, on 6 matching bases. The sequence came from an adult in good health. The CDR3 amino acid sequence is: CASSFRRQDIYTEAFF. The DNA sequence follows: TGTGCCAGCAGCTTTCGTCGACAGGACATCTACACTGAAGCTTTCTTT.